This T cell receptor beta chain is from a study of read filtering for tumor transcriptome and immune sequencing. The table lists this clonotype with many counts. The CDR3 is 15 residues long. The V end lost 6 bases, the J end lost 4 bases, and 13 bases lay between the germline ends. The germline V gene encodes CDR1 MNHEY and CDR2 SMNVEV (reference sequence). Molecular barcoded adaptors covering alpha/delta and beta/gamma chains were used on 400 to 450 ng RNA. TCRdb itself ran the reads through MiXCR, one entry per CDR3 protein. The sample lists 120,000 or so distinct CDR3 sequences; 10% to 15% were seen once.

This TCR was sampled from a donor at least 40 years old with multiple myeloma. V gene TRBV27 combines with J gene TRBJ1-6; no definite D call. Sequenced sample: a population of CD138-negative cells sorted from bone marrow. As DNA, the CDR3 is TGTGCCAGCAGGCCCGAGGTTCTTTATAATTCACCCCTCCACTTT. It codes for CASRPEVLYNSPLHF.